This T cell receptor beta chain derives from a study of T cells in localized non-small cell lung cancer. Comments on this clone: Its antigen is undetermined.

The ends were cut back, 5 bases at V and 2 bases at J, with 5 bases in the middle. The length of the CDR3 is 12 residues. CDR1 MNHNS and CDR2 SASEGT come from the germline V gene. Data came from immunoSEQ multiplex PCR; TCRdb stores just in-frame clones and leaves some out. The profile shows more than 8,000 clones, roughly 90% of them singletons. Findings and caveats of the study: Adjacent lung exhibited a median of about 50 among the 100 most abundant tumor clones. Those with higher blood T cell density had longer overall survival.

The gene calls are TRBV6-1 and TRBJ2-3; no clear D. Material: peripheral blood, obtained before any cancer treatment. The clonotype originates from a female donor older than 55 with stage II squamous cell lung carcinoma. The CDR3 sequence is CASSLYTDTQYF. The CDR3 coding sequence is TGTGCCAGCAGTCTCTACACAGATACGCAGTATTTT.